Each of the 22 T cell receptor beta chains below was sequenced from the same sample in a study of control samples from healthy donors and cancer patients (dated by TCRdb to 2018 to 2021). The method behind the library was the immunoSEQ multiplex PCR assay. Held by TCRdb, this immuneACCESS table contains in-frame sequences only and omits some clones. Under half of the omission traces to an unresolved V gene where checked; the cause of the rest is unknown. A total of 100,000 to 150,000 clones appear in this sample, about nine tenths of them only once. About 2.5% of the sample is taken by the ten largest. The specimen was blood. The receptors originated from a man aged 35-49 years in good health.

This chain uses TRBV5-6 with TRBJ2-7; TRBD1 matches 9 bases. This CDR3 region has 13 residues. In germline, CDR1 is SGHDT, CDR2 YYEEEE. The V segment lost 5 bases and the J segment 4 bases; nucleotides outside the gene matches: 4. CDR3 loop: CASRGTGSYEQYF. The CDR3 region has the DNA TGTGCCAGCAGGGGGACAGGGAGTTACGAGCAGTACTTC.

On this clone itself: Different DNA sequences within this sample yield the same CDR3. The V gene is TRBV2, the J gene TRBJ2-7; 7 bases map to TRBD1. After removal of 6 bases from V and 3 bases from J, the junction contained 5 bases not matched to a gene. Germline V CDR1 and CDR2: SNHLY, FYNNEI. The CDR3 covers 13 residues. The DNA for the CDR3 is TGTGCCAGCAGAAGGGACAGTAGCTACGAGCAGTACTTC. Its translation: CASRRDSSYEQYF.

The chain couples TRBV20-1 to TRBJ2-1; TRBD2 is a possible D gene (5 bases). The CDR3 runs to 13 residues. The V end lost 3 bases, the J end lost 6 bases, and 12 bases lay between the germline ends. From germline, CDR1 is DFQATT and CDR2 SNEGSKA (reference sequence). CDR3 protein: CSASGGTLNEQFF. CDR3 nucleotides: TGCAGTGCTAGTGGAGGAACACTCAATGAGCAGTTCTTC.

The CDR3 here is CASTQGTDYGYTF. CDR3 DNA: TGTGCCAGCACTCAAGGGACAGACTATGGCTACACCTTC. V and J are TRBV2 and TRBJ1-2; 7 bases line up with TRBD1. CDR3 length equals 13 residues. With V trimmed by 7 bases and J by 3 bases, 5 bases remained unmatched. Germline assignment: CDR1 SNHLY and CDR2 FYNNEI.

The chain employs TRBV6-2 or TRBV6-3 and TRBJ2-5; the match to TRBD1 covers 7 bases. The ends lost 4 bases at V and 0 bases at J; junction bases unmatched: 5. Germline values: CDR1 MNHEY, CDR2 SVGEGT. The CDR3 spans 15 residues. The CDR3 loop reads CASSSQGLYQETQYF. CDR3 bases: TGTGCCAGCAGTTCACAGGGGCTATACCAAGAGACCCAGTACTTC.

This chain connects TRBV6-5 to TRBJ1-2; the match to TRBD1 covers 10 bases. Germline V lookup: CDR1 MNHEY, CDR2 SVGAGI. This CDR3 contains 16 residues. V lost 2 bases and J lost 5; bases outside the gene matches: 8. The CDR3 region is CASSYHAGTGDYGYTF. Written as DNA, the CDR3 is TGTGCCAGCAGTTACCATGCCGGGACAGGGGATTATGGCTACACCTTC.

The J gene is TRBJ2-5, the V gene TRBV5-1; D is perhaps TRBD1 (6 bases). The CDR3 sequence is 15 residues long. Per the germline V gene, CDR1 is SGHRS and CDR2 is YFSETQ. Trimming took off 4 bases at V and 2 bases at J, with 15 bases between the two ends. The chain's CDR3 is CASSGETGFQETQYF. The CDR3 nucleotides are TGCGCCAGCAGCGGGGAGACAGGCTTTCAAGAGACCCAGTACTTC.

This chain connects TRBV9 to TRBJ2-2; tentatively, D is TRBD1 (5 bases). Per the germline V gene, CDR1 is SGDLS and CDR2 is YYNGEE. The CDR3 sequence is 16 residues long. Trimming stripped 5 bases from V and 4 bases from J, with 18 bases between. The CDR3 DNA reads TGTGCCAGCAGTCTAAGACAGCTCCACTTCACCGGGGAGCTGTTTTTT. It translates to CASSLRQLHFTGELFF. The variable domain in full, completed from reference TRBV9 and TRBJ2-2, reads DSGVTQTPKHLITATGQRVTLRCSPRSGDLSVYWYQQSLDQGLQFLIQYYNGEERAKGNILERFSAQQFPDLHSELNLSSLELGDSALYFCASSLRQLHFTGELFFGEGSRLTVL.

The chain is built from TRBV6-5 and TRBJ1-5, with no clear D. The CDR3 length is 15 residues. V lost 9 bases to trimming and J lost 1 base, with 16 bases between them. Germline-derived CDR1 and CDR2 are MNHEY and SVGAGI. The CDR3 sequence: CARLTDKRSNQPQHF. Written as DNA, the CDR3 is TGTGCCAGGCTTACAGATAAAAGGAGCAATCAGCCCCAGCATTTT.

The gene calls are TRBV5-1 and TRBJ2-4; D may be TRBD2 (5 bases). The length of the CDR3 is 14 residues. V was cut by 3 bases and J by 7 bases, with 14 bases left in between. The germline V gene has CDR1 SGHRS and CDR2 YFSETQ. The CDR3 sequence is CASSSDWAQNIQYF. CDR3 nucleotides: TGCGCCAGCAGCTCGGACTGGGCCCAGAACATTCAGTACTTC.

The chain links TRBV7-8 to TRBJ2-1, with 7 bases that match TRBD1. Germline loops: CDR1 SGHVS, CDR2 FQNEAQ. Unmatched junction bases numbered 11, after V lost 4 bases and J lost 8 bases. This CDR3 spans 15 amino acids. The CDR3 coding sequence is TGTGCCAGCAGCTCGAGAACTTACAGGGGCGATGAGCAGTTCTTC. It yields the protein CASSSRTYRGDEQFF.

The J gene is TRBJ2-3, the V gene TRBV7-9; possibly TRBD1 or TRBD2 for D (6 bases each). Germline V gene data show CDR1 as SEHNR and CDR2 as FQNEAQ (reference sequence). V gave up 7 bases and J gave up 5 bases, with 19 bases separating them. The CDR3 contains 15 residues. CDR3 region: CASNTWGAEGDTQYF. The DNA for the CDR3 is TGTGCCAGCAACACGTGGGGGGCGGAGGGAGATACGCAGTATTTT.

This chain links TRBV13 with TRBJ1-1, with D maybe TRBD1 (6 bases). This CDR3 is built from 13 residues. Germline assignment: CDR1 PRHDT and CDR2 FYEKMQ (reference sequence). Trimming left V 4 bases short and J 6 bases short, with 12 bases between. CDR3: CASSWSQGPEAFF. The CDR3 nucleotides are TGTGCCAGCAGCTGGTCACAGGGACCTGAAGCTTTCTTT.

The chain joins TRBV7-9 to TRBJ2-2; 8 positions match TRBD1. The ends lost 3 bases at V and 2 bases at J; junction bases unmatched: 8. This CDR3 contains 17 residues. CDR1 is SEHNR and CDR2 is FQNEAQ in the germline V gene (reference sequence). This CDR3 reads CASSFTRTGTNTGELFF. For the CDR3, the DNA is TGTGCCAGCAGCTTCACCAGGACAGGGACTAACACCGGGGAGCTGTTTTTT.

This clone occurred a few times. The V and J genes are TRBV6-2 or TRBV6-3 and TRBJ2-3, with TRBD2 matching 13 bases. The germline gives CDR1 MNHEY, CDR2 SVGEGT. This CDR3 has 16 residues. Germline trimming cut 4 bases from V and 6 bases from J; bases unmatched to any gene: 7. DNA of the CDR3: TGTGCCAGCAGTTGGCGGACTAGCGGGGGCCAGGATACGCAGTATTTT. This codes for CASSWRTSGGQDTQYF.

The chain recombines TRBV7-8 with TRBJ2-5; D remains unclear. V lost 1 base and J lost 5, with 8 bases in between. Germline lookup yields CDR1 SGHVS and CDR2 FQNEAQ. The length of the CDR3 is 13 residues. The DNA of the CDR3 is TGTGCCAGCAGCTTAGGGATAAGGGAGACCCAGTACTTC. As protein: CASSLGIRETQYF.

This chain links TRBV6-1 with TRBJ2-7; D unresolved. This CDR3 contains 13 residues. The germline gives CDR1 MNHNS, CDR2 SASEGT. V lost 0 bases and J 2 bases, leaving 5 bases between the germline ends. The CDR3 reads CASSEAGPYEQYF. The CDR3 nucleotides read TGTGCCAGCAGTGAAGCCGGACCCTACGAGCAGTACTTC.

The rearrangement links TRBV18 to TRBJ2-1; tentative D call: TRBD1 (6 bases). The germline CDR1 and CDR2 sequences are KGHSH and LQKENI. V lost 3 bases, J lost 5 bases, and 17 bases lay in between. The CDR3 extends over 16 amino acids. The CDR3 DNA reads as TGTGCCAGCTCACCCGTTGAGACAGGACTCAACAATGAGCAGTTCTTC. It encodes CASSPVETGLNNEQFF.

This CDR3 reads CASSLRGLVVDEQFF. The CDR3 region has the DNA TGTGCCAGCAGCTTAAGGGGACTAGTCGTCGATGAGCAGTTCTTC. This chain uses TRBV7-9 with TRBJ2-1, with TRBD2 matching 8 bases. V was clipped by 2 bases and J by 8 bases; unmatched bases: 8. The CDR3 spans 15 residues. Germline values: CDR1 SEHNR, CDR2 FQNEAQ (reference sequence).

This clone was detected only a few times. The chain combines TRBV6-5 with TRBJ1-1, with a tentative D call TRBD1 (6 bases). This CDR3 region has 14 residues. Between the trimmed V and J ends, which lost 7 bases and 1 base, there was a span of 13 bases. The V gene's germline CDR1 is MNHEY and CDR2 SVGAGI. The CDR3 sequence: CASTSTGPNTEAFF. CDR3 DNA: TGTGCCAGCACCTCAACAGGGCCGAACACTGAAGCTTTCTTT.

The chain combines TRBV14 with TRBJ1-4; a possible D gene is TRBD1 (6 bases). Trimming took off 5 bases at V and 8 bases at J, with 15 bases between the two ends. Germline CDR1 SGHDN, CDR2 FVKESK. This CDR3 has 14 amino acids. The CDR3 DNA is TGTGCCAGCAGCTATTACGGGACACCCGAAAAACTGTTTTTT. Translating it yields CASSYYGTPEKLFF.

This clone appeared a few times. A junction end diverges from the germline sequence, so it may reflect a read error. The CDR3 protein is CAANGRHPTGELFF. Written as DNA, the CDR3 is TGCGCCGCGAACGGCAGACACCCCACCGGGGAGCTGTTTTTT. V gene TRBV30 combines with J gene TRBJ2-2; unclear D gene. From germline, CDR1 is GTSNPN and CDR2 SVGIG (reference sequence). The CDR3 is made up of 14 amino acids.